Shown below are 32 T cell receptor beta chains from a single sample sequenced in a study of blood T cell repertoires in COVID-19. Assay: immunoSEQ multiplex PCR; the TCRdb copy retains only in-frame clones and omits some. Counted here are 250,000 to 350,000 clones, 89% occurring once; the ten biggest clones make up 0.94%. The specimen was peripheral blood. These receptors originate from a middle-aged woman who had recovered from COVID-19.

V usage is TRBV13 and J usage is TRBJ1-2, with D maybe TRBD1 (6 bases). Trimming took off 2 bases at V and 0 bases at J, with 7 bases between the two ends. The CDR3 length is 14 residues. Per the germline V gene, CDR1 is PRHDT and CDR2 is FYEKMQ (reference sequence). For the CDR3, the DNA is TGTGCCAGCAGCTTACCAGGGGCTAACTATGGCTACACCTTC. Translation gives CASSLPGANYGYTF.

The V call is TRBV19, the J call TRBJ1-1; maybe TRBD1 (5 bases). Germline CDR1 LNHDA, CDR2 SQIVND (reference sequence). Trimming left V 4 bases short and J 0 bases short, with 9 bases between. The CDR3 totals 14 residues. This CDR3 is CASSKGNMNTEAFF. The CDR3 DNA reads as TGTGCCAGTAGTAAGGGGAACATGAACACTGAAGCTTTCTTT.

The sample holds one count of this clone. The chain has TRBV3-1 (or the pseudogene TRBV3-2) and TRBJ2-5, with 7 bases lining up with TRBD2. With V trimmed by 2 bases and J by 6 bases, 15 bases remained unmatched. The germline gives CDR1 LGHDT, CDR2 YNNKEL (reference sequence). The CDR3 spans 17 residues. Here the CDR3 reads CASSQLGRETREQTQYF. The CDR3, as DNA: TGTGCCAGCAGCCAACTGGGGAGGGAGACTAGAGAGCAGACCCAGTACTTC.

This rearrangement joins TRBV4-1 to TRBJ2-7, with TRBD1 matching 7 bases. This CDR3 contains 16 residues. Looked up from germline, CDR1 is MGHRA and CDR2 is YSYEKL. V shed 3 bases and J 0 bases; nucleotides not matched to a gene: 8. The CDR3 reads CASSQLDGTVSYEQYF. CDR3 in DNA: TGCGCCAGCAGCCAGCTAGACGGGACAGTCTCCTACGAGCAGTACTTC.

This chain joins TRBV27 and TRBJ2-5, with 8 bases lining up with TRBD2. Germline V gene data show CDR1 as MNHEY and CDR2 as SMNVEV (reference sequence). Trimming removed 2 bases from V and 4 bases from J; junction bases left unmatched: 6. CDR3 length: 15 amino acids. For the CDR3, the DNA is TGTGCCAGCAGTTTAGAAGCGGGAGTAGGAGAGACCCAGTACTTC. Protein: CASSLEAGVGETQYF.

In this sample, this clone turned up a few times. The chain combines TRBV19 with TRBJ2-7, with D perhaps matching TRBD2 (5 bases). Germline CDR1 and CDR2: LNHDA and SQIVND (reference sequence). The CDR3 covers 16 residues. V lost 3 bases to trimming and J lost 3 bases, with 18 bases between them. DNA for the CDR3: TGTGCCAGTAGTATTGATGGTAGTAGCGCGAGCTACGAGCAGTACTTC. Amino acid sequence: CASSIDGSSASYEQYF.

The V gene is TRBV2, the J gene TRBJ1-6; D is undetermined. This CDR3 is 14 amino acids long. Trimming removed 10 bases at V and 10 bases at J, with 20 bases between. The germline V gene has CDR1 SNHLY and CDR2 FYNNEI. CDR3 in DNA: TGTGCCACTACCGGTGGGAGCGATTCGTCACCCCTCCACTTT. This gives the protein CATTGGSDSSPLHF.

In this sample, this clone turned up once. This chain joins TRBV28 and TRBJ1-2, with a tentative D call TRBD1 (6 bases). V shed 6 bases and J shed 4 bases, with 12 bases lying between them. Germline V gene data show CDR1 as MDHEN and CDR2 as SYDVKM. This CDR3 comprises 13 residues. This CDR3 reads CASRPQGSYGYTF. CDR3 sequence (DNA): TGTGCCAGCAGACCTCAGGGGTCCTATGGCTACACCTTC.

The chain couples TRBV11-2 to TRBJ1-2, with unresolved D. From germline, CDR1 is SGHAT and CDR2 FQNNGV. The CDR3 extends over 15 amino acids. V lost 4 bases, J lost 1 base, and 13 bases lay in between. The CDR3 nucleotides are TGTGCCAGCAGCTCCGTTGGTTTACTTAACTATGGCTACACCTTC. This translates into CASSSVGLLNYGYTF.

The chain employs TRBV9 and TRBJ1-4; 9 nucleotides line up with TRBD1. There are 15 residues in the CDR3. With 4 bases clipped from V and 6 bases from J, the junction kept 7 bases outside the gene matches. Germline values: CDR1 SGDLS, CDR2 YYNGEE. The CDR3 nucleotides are TGTGCCAGCAGCCCCGCCGGGACAGGGTATGAAAAACTGTTTTTT. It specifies CASSPAGTGYEKLFF.

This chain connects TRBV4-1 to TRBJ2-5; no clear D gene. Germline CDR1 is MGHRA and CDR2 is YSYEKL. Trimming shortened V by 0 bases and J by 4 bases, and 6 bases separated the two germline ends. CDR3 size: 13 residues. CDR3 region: CASSQDARETQYF. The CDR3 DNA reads TGCGCCAGCAGCCAAGATGCCAGAGAGACCCAGTACTTC.

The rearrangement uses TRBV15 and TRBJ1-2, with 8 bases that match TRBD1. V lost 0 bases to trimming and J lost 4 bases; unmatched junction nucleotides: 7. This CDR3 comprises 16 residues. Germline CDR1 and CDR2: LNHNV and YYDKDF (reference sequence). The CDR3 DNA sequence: TGTGCCACCAGCAGAGATTCACAGGGACAGGTCTATGGCTACACCTTC. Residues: CATSRDSQGQVYGYTF.

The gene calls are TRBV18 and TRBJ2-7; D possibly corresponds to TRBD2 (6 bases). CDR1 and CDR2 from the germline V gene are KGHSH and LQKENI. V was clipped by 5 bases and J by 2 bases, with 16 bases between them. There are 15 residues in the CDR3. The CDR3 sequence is CASSSSGTSTYEQYF. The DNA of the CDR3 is TGTGCCAGCTCATCGTCCGGGACTTCGACCTACGAGCAGTACTTC.

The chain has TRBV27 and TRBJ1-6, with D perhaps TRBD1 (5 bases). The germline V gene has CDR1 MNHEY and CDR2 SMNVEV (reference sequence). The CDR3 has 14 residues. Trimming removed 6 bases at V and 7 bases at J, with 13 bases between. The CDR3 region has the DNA TGTGCCAGCAGGGGGGGGACGGAAAATTCACCCCTCCACTTT. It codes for CASRGGTENSPLHF.

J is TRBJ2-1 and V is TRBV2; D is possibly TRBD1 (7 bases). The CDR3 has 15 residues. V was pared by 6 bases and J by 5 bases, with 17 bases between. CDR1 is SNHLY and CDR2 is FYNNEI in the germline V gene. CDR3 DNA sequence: TGTGCCAGCAGGAAGAGGAGGGGGACAGACAATGAGCAGTTCTTC. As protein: CASRKRRGTDNEQFF.

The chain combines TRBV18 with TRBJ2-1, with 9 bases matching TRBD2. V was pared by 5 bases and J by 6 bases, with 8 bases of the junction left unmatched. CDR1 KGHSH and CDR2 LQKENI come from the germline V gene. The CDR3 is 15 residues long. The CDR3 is CASSSGLAGLNEQFF. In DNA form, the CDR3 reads TGTGCCAGCTCAAGTGGCCTAGCGGGACTCAATGAGCAGTTCTTC.

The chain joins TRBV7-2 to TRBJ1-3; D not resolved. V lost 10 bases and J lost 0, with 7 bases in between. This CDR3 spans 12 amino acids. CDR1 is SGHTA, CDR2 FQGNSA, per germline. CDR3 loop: CAISYSGNTIYF. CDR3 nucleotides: TGTGCCATCTCCTACTCTGGAAACACCATATATTTT.

Here the CDR3 reads CASCWRPDTGELFF. The CDR3 DNA follows: TGTGCCAGCTGCTGGCGGCCAGACACCGGGGAGCTGTTTTTT. The rearrangement joins TRBV18 to TRBJ2-2, with D hard to call. The CDR3 is made up of 14 amino acids. The germline gives CDR1 KGHSH, CDR2 LQKENI. The V end lost 7 bases, the J end lost 3 bases, and 12 bases lay between the germline ends.

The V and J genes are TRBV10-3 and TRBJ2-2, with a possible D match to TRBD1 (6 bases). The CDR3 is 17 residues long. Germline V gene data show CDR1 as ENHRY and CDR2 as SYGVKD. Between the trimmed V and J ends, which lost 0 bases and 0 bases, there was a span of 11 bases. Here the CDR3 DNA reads TGTGCCATCAGTGAGTCTTCTGGACAGTCGAACACCGGGGAGCTGTTTTTT. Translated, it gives CAISESSGQSNTGELFF.

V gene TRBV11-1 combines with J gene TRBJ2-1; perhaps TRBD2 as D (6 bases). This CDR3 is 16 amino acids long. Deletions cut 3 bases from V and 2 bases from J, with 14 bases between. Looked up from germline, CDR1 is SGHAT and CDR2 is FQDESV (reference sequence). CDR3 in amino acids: CASSLEGPGAYNEQFF. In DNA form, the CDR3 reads TGTGCCAGCAGCTTGGAAGGACCGGGGGCCTACAATGAGCAGTTCTTC.

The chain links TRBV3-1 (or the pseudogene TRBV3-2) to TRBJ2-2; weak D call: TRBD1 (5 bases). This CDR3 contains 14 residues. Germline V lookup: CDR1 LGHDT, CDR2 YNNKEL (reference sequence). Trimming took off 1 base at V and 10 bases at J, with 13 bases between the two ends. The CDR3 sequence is CASSQGAGALELFF. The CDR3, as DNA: TGTGCCAGCAGCCAAGGGGCTGGGGCTCTGGAGCTGTTTTTT.

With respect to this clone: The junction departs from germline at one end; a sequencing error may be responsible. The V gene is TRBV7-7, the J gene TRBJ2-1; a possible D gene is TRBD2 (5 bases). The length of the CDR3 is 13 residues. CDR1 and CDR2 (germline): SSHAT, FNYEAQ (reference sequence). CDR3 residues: CASSTSGYNEQFF. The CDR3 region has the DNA TGTGCTAGCAGCACAAGCGGATACAATGAGCAGTTCTTC.

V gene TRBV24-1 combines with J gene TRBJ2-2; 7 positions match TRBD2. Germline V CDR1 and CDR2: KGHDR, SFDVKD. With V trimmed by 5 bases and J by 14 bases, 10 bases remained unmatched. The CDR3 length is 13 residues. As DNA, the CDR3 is TGTGCCACCAGTGGGGTGCGGGAGTGTGTACTGTTTTTT. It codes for CATSGVRECVLFF.

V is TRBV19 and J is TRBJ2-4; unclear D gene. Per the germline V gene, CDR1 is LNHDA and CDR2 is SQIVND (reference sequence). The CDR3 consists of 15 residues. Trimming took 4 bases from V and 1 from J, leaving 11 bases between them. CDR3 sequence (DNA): TGTGCCAGTAGTAACGCGAGGCGGGCCAAAAACATTCAGTACTTC. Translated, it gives CASSNARRAKNIQYF.

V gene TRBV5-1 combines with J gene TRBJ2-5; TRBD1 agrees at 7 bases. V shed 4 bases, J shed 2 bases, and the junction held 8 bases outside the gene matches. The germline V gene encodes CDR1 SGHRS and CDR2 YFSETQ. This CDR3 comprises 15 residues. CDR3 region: CASSRQGEAQETQYF. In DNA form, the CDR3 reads TGCGCCAGCAGCCGACAGGGTGAAGCGCAAGAGACCCAGTACTTC.

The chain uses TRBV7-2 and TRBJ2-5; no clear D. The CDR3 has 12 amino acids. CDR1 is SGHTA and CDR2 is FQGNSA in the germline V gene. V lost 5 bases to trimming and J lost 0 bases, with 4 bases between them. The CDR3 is CASSRYQETQYF. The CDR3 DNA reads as TGTGCCAGCAGCCGTTACCAAGAGACCCAGTACTTC.

CDR3 coding DNA: TGTGCCAGCTCACCACTTACAGGGAGAGATACGCAGTATTTT. Amino acid sequence: CASSPLTGRDTQYF. V gene TRBV18 combines with J gene TRBJ2-3; the D gene is possibly TRBD1 (6 bases). Germline CDR1 reads KGHSH; CDR2 reads LQKENI. V was shortened by 1 base and J by 5 bases, with 10 bases between the two germline ends. The length of the CDR3 is 14 residues.

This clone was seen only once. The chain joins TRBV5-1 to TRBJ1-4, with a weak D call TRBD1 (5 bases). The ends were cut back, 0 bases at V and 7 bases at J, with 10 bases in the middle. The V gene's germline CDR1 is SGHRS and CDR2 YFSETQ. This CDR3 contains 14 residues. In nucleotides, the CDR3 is TGCGCCAGCAGCTTGGCCGTCGGGGGTGAAAAACTGTTTTTT. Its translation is CASSLAVGGEKLFF.

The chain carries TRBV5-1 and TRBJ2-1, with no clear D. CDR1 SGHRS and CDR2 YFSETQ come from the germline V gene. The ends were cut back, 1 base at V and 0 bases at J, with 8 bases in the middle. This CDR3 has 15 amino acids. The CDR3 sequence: CASSLPRISYNEQFF. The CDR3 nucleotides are TGCGCCAGCAGCTTGCCGCGGATCTCCTACAATGAGCAGTTCTTC.

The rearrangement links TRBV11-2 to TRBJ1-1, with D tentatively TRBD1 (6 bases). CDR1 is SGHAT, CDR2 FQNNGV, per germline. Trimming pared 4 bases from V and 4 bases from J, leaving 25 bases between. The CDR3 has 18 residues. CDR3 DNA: TGTGCCAGCAGCTCCCCCGGAGGACAGTCGGCCTTGGGCACTGAAGCTTTCTTT. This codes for CASSSPGGQSALGTEAFF.

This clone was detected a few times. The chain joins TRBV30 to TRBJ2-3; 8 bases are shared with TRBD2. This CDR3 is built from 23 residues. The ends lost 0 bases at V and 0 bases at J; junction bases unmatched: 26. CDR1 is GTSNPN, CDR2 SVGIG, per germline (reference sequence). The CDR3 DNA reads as TGTGCCTGGAGTGTACCTATCTGGTGGGTAGCGGGACCGAAATTAGCTAGCACAGATACGCAGTATTTT. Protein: CAWSVPIWWVAGPKLASTDTQYF.

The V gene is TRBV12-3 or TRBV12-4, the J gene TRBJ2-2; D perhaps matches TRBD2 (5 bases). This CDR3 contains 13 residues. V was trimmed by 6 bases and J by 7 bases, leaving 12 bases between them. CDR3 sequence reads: CASSTRAGGELFF. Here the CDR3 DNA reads TGTGCCAGCAGCACGAGGGCGGGCGGGGAGCTGTTTTTT.